This record concerns one T cell receptor beta chain sequence. Antigen: not known. The data derive from a study of monozygotic twins with inflammatory bowel disease. Study-wide results and caveats: Whereas healthy co-twins had higher TCRbeta diversity (inverse Simpson), IBD patients had lower diversity.

TCRdb re-analyzed the 5' RACE reads; it lists each CDR3 protein once, without DNA. The table lists 150,000 to 200,000 distinct CDR3 sequences. In germline, CDR1 is DFQATT, CDR2 SNEGSKA (reference sequence). The CDR3 contains 12 residues. The genes are TRBV20-1 and TRBJ2-3. This sequence was found in a human donor with ulcerative colitis or Crohn's disease, or a healthy co-twin of an affected twin (not recorded which). Sequencing was performed on blood. This CDR3 is CSARDPRDTQYF.